The 4 T cell receptor beta chains listed next were all sequenced from one sample in a study of shared T cell receptors in the human thymus. Sequenced by immunoSEQ multiplex PCR; TCRdb stores in-frame clones only, minus some. The sample contains approximately 400,000 clones, approximately 95% of which appear only once. The source material was thymocytes. All receptors come from a human donor.

The gene calls are TRBV5-6 and TRBJ2-1; tentatively, D is TRBD1 (6 bases). Trimming removed 3 bases at V and 3 bases at J, with 25 bases between. The CDR3 contains 19 residues. Germline lookup yields CDR1 SGHDT and CDR2 YYEEEE. The CDR3 protein is CASSYPGQKIIGNYNEQFF. The CDR3 region has the DNA TGTGCCAGCAGCTACCCGGGACAAAAAATAATAGGGAACTACAATGAGCAGTTCTTC.

A few counts support this clone. The chain links TRBV27 to TRBJ2-7; perhaps D is TRBD1 or TRBD2 (7 bases each). The CDR3 covers 11 residues. Germline V CDR1 and CDR2: MNHEY, SMNVEV (reference sequence). The V and J ends lost 5 bases and 7 bases respectively, with 9 bases between them. The CDR3 loop is CASSQGGEQYF. The CDR3 coding sequence is TGTGCCAGCAGTCAGGGGGGGGAGCAGTACTTC.

The V call is TRBV19, the J call TRBJ1-2; D might be TRBD1 (5 bases). This CDR3 has 11 amino acids. Trimming removed 9 bases at V and 4 bases at J, with 9 bases between. Per the germline V gene, CDR1 is LNHDA and CDR2 is SQIVND (reference sequence). The CDR3 DNA follows: TGTGCCAGCCCTGGGGCCTATGGCTACACCTTC. The encoded protein is CASPGAYGYTF.

V and J are TRBV9 and TRBJ2-3; D is unresolved. There are 12 residues in the CDR3. Germline values: CDR1 SGDLS, CDR2 YYNGEE. Between the trimmed V and J ends, which lost 0 bases and 5 bases, there was a span of 4 bases. The DNA of the CDR3 is TGTGCCAGCAGCGTAGATGGAGATACGCAGTATTTT. It specifies CASSVDGDTQYF.